These 5 T cell receptor beta chains share one sample of origin, sequenced in a study of T-cell memory formation after mild COVID-19. One entry per CDR3 protein results from TCRdb running MiXCR on the 5' RACE reads. The sample carries around 140,000 distinct CDR3 sequences, over 6% recorded once. Input material: PBMCs or a T cell subset sorted from them (not recorded which). The origin of the receptors is an adult woman who had mild COVID-19 (a few samples of this study predate the infection). Cell type and time point are not known.

This clonotype showed up many times. This rearrangement joins TRBV5-1 to TRBJ2-2; maybe TRBD2 (5 bases). The CDR3 consists of 18 residues. The V gene lost 4 bases and the J gene lost 4 bases, with 23 bases spanning the gap. From germline, CDR1 is SGHRS and CDR2 YFSETQ. The CDR3 sequence: CASSPTISGLGGTGELFF. The CDR3 region has the DNA TGCGCCAGCAGCCCTACCATTAGTGGGCTAGGAGGCACCGGGGAGCTGTTTTTT.

This clonotype was observed a handful of times. The J gene is TRBJ2-3, the V gene TRBV29-1, with a possible D match to TRBD2 (6 bases). V was trimmed by 3 bases and J by 2 bases, leaving 9 bases between them. The germline gives CDR1 SQVTM, CDR2 ANQGSEA. The CDR3 contains 13 residues. CDR3 region: CSVDGGNTDTQYF. CDR3 sequence (DNA): TGCAGCGTTGATGGAGGGAACACAGATACGCAGTATTTT.

This clonotype showed up just a few times. V usage is TRBV5-1 and J usage is TRBJ1-4; a possible D gene is TRBD1 (6 bases). This CDR3 spans 16 amino acids. V lost 0 bases to trimming and J lost 0 bases, with 9 bases between them. Germline lookup yields CDR1 SGHRS and CDR2 YFSETQ. CDR3 region: CASSLDGQTTNEKLFF. The CDR3 nucleotides read TGCGCCAGCAGCTTGGATGGACAGACAACTAATGAAAAACTGTTTTTT.

This clonotype has at least ten counts. This rearrangement joins TRBV7-9 to TRBJ2-1, with a weak D call TRBD2 (6 bases). The V gene's germline CDR1 is SEHNR and CDR2 FQNEAQ (reference sequence). The germline V and J ends were trimmed by 8 bases and 3 bases, with 20 bases remaining between them. The CDR3 runs to 16 residues. CDR3 DNA sequence: TGTGCCAGCGAACCCGGCGGGATGGGTCACTACAATGAGCAGTTCTTC. This gives the protein CASEPGGMGHYNEQFF.

This clonotype was recorded many times. This chain joins TRBV4-2 and TRBJ2-1; maybe TRBD2 (5 bases). Germline V CDR1 and CDR2: LGHNA, YNFKEQ. The germline V and J ends were trimmed by 1 base and 2 bases, with 6 bases remaining between them. The CDR3 has 14 amino acids. The chain's CDR3 is CASSQAGAYNEQFF. The DNA for the CDR3 is TGTGCCAGCAGCCAAGCCGGGGCCTACAATGAGCAGTTCTTC.